Below are 28 T cell receptor beta chains sequenced from a single sample in a study of siplizumab effects on memory and regulatory T cells. Method: immunoSEQ multiplex PCR; TCRdb's copy keeps in-frame clones and lacks some. The data contain roughly 70,000 clones, roughly 93% of them singletons. Sequencing used CD8+ T cells sorted from blood. Receptors were obtained from a human donor in good health.

The chain combines TRBV2 with TRBJ2-1; 8 positions agree with TRBD2. The junction had 3 bases not matched to a gene; V was cut back by 4 bases and J by 4 bases. Germline V CDR1 and CDR2: SNHLY, FYNNEI. The CDR3 covers 14 residues. The CDR3 region has the DNA TGTGCCAGCAGTGCCAGCGGGGGTTACAATGAGCAGTTCTTC. Residues: CASSASGGYNEQFF.

CDR3 loop: CASSLTSGGSNEQFF. The DNA for the CDR3 is TGTGCCAGCAGTTTGACTAGCGGGGGGAGTAATGAGCAGTTCTTC. This chain connects TRBV27 to TRBJ2-1; 13 nucleotides align to TRBD2. This CDR3 region has 15 residues. V gave up 3 bases and J gave up 7 bases; unmatched junction bases: 3. CDR1 is MNHEY, CDR2 SMNVEV, per germline (reference sequence).

The chain couples TRBV11-2 to TRBJ2-5; no reliable D call. The DNA end favors TRBJ2-7, so the J call may be wrong. Germline V gives CDR1 SGHAT, CDR2 FQNNGV. The CDR3 extends over 12 amino acids. CDR3 protein: CASSLLVHEQYF. In DNA form, the CDR3 reads TGTGCCAGCAGCTTACTAGTCCACGAGCAGTACTTC.

The table lists this clone with a count of one. One junction end disagrees with the germline gene, perhaps due to a read error. The chain has TRBV29-1 and TRBJ1-2; 10 bases align to TRBD1. The V gene's germline CDR1 is SQVTM and CDR2 ANQGSEA. The CDR3 is 14 amino acids. The CDR3, as DNA: TGCAGCGTCGAAGGACAGGGGGTGAACTATGGCTACACCTTC. This gives the protein CSVEGQGVNYGYTF.

The chain joins TRBV4-2 to TRBJ2-7; D remains unclear. Germline lookup yields CDR1 LGHNA and CDR2 YNFKEQ. The CDR3 is 13 residues long. V lost 4 bases and J 1 base, leaving 8 bases between the germline ends. CDR3 in DNA: TGTGCCAGCAGCCCCCCGGTTTCCTACGAGCAGTACTTC. This codes for CASSPPVSYEQYF.

The rearrangement uses TRBV6-1 and TRBJ1-5; a possible D gene is TRBD1 (6 bases). V lost 8 bases and J 4 bases, leaving 15 bases between the germline ends. Germline V gene lookup returns CDR1 MNHNS and CDR2 SASEGT. There are 14 residues in the CDR3. The CDR3 sequence is CASGETGLNQPQHF. The CDR3 DNA is TGTGCCAGCGGGGAGACAGGCCTAAATCAGCCCCAGCATTTT.

V is TRBV7-3 and J is TRBJ2-3, with D perhaps TRBD2 (5 bases). The CDR3 loop spans 16 amino acids. Trimming removed 0 bases from V and 3 bases from J, with 13 bases in between. Germline CDR1 SGHTA, CDR2 FQGTGA. The CDR3 loop is CASSLTLTGSTDTQYF. The DNA for the CDR3 is TGTGCCAGCAGCTTAACCCTAACGGGGTCAACAGATACGCAGTATTTT.

The chain couples TRBV6-1 to TRBJ2-5; 9 bases match TRBD1. V shed 4 bases and J 5 bases; nucleotides not matched to a gene: 8. CDR1 is MNHNS and CDR2 is SASEGT in the germline V gene. The CDR3 has 15 amino acids. In DNA form, the CDR3 reads TGTGCCAGCAGTGCAGGAAGTGGGACAGGGGAGACCCAGTACTTC. It codes for CASSAGSGTGETQYF.

The V call is TRBV23-1, the J call TRBJ1-1; TRBD1 aligns across 9 bases. TRBV23-1 counts as an open reading frame of uncertain function. The CDR3 has 18 residues. V trimming: 8 bases; J trimming: 0 bases; junction bases outside the gene matches: 16. For the CDR3, the DNA is TGCGCCAGCCGACACAACAGGTACGGACAGGGGATGAACACTGAAGCTTTCTTT. This encodes CASRHNRYGQGMNTEAFF.

The V call is TRBV6-1, the J call TRBJ2-7, with 11 positions matching TRBD2. CDR1 MNHNS and CDR2 SASEGT come from the germline V gene. J gave up 3 bases and V 4 bases, and 2 bases lay outside the gene matches. This CDR3 has 14 residues. The CDR3 DNA reads as TGTGCCAGCAGTGGGCTAGCGGGGGGCTACGAGCAGTACTTC. Amino acids: CASSGLAGGYEQYF.

The chain has TRBV7-9 and TRBJ1-1; D gene uncertain. This CDR3 contains 13 residues. Per germline, CDR1 SEHNR and CDR2 FQNEAQ (reference sequence). V was shortened by 3 bases and J by 4 bases, with 9 bases between the two germline ends. Here the CDR3 DNA reads TGTGCCAGCAGCTTTGAGATGGGCACTGAAGCTTTCTTT. This sequence encodes CASSFEMGTEAFF.

The chain recombines TRBV6-5 with TRBJ1-4, with D uncertain. This CDR3 comprises 13 residues. Germline lookup yields CDR1 MNHEY and CDR2 SVGAGI. V was trimmed by 2 bases and J by 8 bases, leaving 9 bases between them. The CDR3 DNA reads TGTGCCAGCAGTTACGTGGACGGAGAAAAACTGTTTTTT. Translation: CASSYVDGEKLFF.

The rearrangement links TRBV28 to TRBJ2-5; TRBD1 or TRBD2 may be the D gene (5 bases each). TRBJ2-7 explains the end of the DNA better; the J call may be wrong. This CDR3 region has 13 residues. Germline-derived CDR1 and CDR2 are MDHEN and SYDVKM. CDR3 in amino acids: CASSLGGTYEQYF. CDR3 in DNA: TGTGCCAGCAGCCTTGGGGGAACCTACGAGCAGTACTTC.

The rearrangement uses TRBV12-5 and TRBJ1-5; D may be TRBD1 (6 bases). The CDR3 extends over 14 amino acids. The V end lost 7 bases, the J end lost 3 bases, and 13 bases lay between the germline ends. Germline V gene lookup returns CDR1 LGHNT and CDR2 FRNRAP. Here the CDR3 DNA reads TGTGCTAGTGTCGAAGGACAGTCCAATCAGCCCCAGCATTTT. Amino acid sequence: CASVEGQSNQPQHF. Drawing the rest from reference TRBV12-5 and TRBJ1-5, the complete variable domain is DARVTQTPRHKVTEMGQEVTMRCQPILGHNTVFWYRQTMMQGLELLAYFRNRAPLDDSGMPKDRFSAEMPDATLATLKIQPSEPRDSAVYFCASVEGQSNQPQHFGDGTRLSIL.

This clone appeared a single time. V is TRBV6-5 and J is TRBJ1-1; TRBD1 matches 9 bases. The CDR3 spans 15 residues. CDR1 and CDR2 (germline): MNHEY, SVGAGI. The V segment lost 2 bases and the J segment 4 bases; nucleotides outside the gene matches: 5. The CDR3 sequence: CASSYPGTGSTEAFF. CDR3 bases: TGTGCCAGCAGTTACCCCGGGACAGGGTCCACTGAAGCTTTCTTT.

J is TRBJ1-2 and V is TRBV7-9; unclear D gene. The CDR3 is made up of 17 amino acids. In germline, CDR1 is SEHNR, CDR2 FQNEAQ (reference sequence). The V end lost 4 bases, the J end lost 2 bases, and 20 bases lay between the germline ends. The CDR3, as DNA: TGTGCCAGCAGCTCCGTCGAGTTCGGTTCCGAAAACTATGGCTACACCTTC. Translating gives CASSSVEFGSENYGYTF.

J is TRBJ2-3 and V is TRBV11-2; D not resolved. Looked up from germline, CDR1 is SGHAT and CDR2 is FQNNGV. The CDR3 is made up of 13 amino acids. V gave up 5 bases and J gave up 4 bases, with 10 bases separating them. CDR3 amino acids: CASSPTVADTQYF. Here the CDR3 DNA reads TGTGCCAGCAGCCCGACGGTGGCAGATACGCAGTATTTT.

Turning to this clone: Other DNA sequences in this sample translate to the same CDR3. CDR3 DNA sequence: TGTGCCAGCAGCGTCGGTAGCGGGGGGACGAATGAGCAGTTCTTC. This codes for CASSVGSGGTNEQFF. The V call is TRBV9, the J call TRBJ2-1; 10 nucleotides align to TRBD2. CDR1 and CDR2 (germline): SGDLS, YYNGEE. This CDR3 is built from 15 residues. Trimming at V came to 2 bases and at J to 7 bases, leaving 6 bases not matched to a gene.

This chain connects TRBV11-2 to TRBJ2-5; 8 positions agree with TRBD1. CDR3 length: 16 residues. With V trimmed by 5 bases and J by 5 bases, 13 bases remained unmatched. Germline CDR1 and CDR2: SGHAT and FQNNGV. CDR3 sequence (DNA): TGTGCCAGCAGCCCCACTGGGGCAGGGGGCATGGAGACCCAGTACTTC. It is translated as CASSPTGAGGMETQYF.

The chain recombines TRBV6-6 with TRBJ1-2; D unresolved. V lost 2 bases to trimming and J lost 5 bases, with 12 bases between them. Germline CDR1 MNHNY, CDR2 SVGAGI (reference sequence). The length of the CDR3 is 14 residues. The DNA of the CDR3 is TGTGCCAGCAGTTACGTCGACGGCGGGTATGGCTACACCTTC. Amino acid sequence: CASSYVDGGYGYTF.

The chain employs TRBV27 and TRBJ1-1; no reliable D call. Germline CDR1 is MNHEY and CDR2 is SMNVEV (reference sequence). This CDR3 is built from 14 residues. With 8 bases removed from V and 0 bases from J, the gap between germline ends came to 13 bases. The CDR3 coding sequence is TGTGCCAGCGCCCTGGGGTCGATGAACACTGAAGCTTTCTTT. Encoded protein: CASALGSMNTEAFF.

The chain employs TRBV2 and TRBJ2-3; D not certain. The V end was cut by 7 bases, the J end by 2 bases, with 7 bases between. CDR1 is SNHLY and CDR2 is FYNNEI in the germline V gene. This CDR3 contains 12 residues. The CDR3 sequence: CASKAPTDTQYF. The CDR3 DNA reads as TGTGCCAGCAAGGCACCCACAGATACGCAGTATTTT.

The chain combines TRBV19 with TRBJ2-3; 7 nucleotides agree with TRBD1. Trimming cost V 8 bases and J 2 bases; bases outside gene matches: 19. This CDR3 has 18 amino acids. Per the germline V gene, CDR1 is LNHDA and CDR2 is SQIVND (reference sequence). The CDR3 loop reads CASSNRGQISSTTDTQYF. The CDR3 DNA is TGTGCCAGTTCCAACCGGGGACAGATCTCTAGCACCACAGATACGCAGTATTTT.

V gene TRBV30 combines with J gene TRBJ1-5; TRBD1 might be the D (6 bases). V dropped 5 bases and J dropped 6 bases, with 20 bases sitting between them. Germline values: CDR1 GTSNPN, CDR2 SVGIG (reference sequence). The length of the CDR3 is 15 residues. Here the CDR3 DNA reads TGTGCCTGGGATACAGGATTCGTAGGGGGTCAGCCCCAGCATTTT. Residues: CAWDTGFVGGQPQHF.

The gene calls are TRBV19 and TRBJ1-5, with a weak D call TRBD1 (5 bases). The CDR3 extends over 15 amino acids. V was clipped by 3 bases and J by 0 bases, with 9 bases between them. The germline gives CDR1 LNHDA, CDR2 SQIVND (reference sequence). CDR3 protein: CASSMTAYSNQPQHF. The CDR3 DNA reads TGTGCCAGTAGTATGACAGCTTATAGCAATCAGCCCCAGCATTTT.

A single count supports this clone. This chain joins TRBV4-2 and TRBJ2-5; D not certain. The V end lost 0 bases, the J end lost 0 bases, and 5 bases lay between the germline ends. The CDR3 runs 14 residues. The germline V gene has CDR1 LGHNA and CDR2 YNFKEQ. The CDR3 sequence: CASSQEDNQETQYF. CDR3 coding DNA: TGTGCCAGCAGCCAAGAAGACAACCAAGAGACCCAGTACTTC.

The chain combines TRBV28 with TRBJ1-6; D is undetermined. The ends were cut back, 4 bases at V and 10 bases at J, with 14 bases in the middle. This CDR3 is 14 amino acids long. From germline, CDR1 is MDHEN and CDR2 SYDVKM. The chain's CDR3 is CASSYGLGGSPLHF. In nucleotides, the CDR3 is TGTGCCAGCAGTTACGGCCTTGGCGGGTCACCCCTCCACTTT. Full variable domain (outside the CDR3, taken from reference TRBV28 and TRBJ1-6): DVKVTQSSRYLVKRTGEKVFLECVQDMDHENMFWYRQDPGLGLRLIYFSYDVKMKEKGDIPEGYSVSREKKERFSLILESASTNQTSMYLCASSYGLGGSPLHFGNGTRLTVT.

The V and J genes are TRBV7-6 and TRBJ2-3, with D maybe TRBD1 (5 bases). V lost 5 bases to trimming and J lost 6 bases, with 15 bases between them. The CDR3 contains 14 residues. The germline V gene has CDR1 SGHVS and CDR2 FNYEAQ. The CDR3 here is CASSTAFKGDTQYF. The CDR3 DNA reads as TGTGCCAGCAGCACGGCGTTTAAGGGGGATACGCAGTATTTT.